Here is one TCR beta chain with its context. This clonotype was counted a few times. Its antigen specificity is not known. No much larger clone exists at a distance of one base, and base qualities are not known. To prepare the library, PCR was applied. The data were produced on an Illumina HiSeq 2500. To normalize quantification of the TCRbeta repertoire, the TCR libraries were built with molecular barcoding that relied on unique molecular identifiers. The public reads were reanalyzed by TCRdb: fastp trimming at Q25, MiXCR alignment, in-frame beta chains only. Records with the same CDR3 protein are collapsed into one entry carrying the most frequent genes and DNA. The sample table records about a million distinct CDR3 sequences; about 26% of these occur just once. The ten top clones hold roughly 28% of the sample. In light of the paper, this sample's treatment or condition label describes: allogeneic hematopoietic cell transplantation with graft depleted of TCRalphabeta T cells and CD19 B cells. The children who served as transplant recipients had been given grafts of TCRalphabeta/CD19-depleted allogeneic hematopoietic cells.

The sample is drawn from a study of T-cell reconstitution after alpha-beta-depleted transplantation in children (dated by TCRdb to between 2015 and 2016). About the full investigation: T-cell immune reconstitution after TCRalphabeta/CD19-depleted allogeneic hematopoietic cell transplantation in children was quantitatively tracked in the study by means of TCR repertoire profiling. The paper's findings and limits, for the study overall: About two months after transplant, the apparently early recovery of alphabetaT-cell counts reportedly depended on just several hundred clones that had expanded rapidly and came from non-depleted graft cells. The high TCRbeta diversity at day 60 in some patients was ascribed to recipient T cells and intrathymic progenitors that had survived conditioning. Over the following months the frequencies of hyperexpanded clones went down, and after one year T-cell counts and TCRbeta diversity were mostly credited to newly produced T cells.

CDR1 and CDR2 (LGHNA, YSLEER) derive from the germline V gene. Its CDR3 holds 18 amino acids, cysteine through phenylalanine. The DNA shown is the 54-base CDR3, in frame from base 1. After removal of 0 bases from V and 1 base from J, the junction retains 11 bases not matched to a gene. This receptor was identified in a boy in the first two years of life who had a stem cell transplant for SCID, so the T cells may come from the graft donor. This receptor chain uses TRBV4-3 and TRBJ2-5, and 7 junction bases match TRBD2. The sample here was PBMCs, mostly from graft donor cells, taken 360 days after TCRalphabeta/CD19-depleted stem cell transplant. The DNA is TGCGCCAGCAGCCAAGATGGTGGTATAGCGGGCCCCCAAGAGACCCAGTACTTC. Its translation reads: CASSQDGGIAGPQETQYF.